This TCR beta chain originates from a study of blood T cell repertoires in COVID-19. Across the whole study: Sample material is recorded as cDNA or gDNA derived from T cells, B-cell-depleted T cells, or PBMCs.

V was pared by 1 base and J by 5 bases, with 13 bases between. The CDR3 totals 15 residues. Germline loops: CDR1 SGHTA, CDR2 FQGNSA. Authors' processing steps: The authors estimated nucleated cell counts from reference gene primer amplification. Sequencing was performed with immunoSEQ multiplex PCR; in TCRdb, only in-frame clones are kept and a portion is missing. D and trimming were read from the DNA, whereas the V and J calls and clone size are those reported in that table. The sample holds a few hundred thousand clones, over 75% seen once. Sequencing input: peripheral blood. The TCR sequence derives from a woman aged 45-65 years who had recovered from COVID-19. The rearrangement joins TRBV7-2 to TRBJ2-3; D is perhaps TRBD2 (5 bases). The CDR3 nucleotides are TGTGCCAGCAGCTTAGTCTCCATTCGGGGAGATACGCAGTATTTT. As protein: CASSLVSIRGDTQYF.